The present entry profiles one TCR beta chain with its context. The same CDR3 can be traced to other DNA sequences in this sample. The entry originates in a study of blood T cell repertoires in COVID-19. TCRdb keeps only in-frame clones here, not all; method: immunoSEQ multiplex PCR. The sample shows about 210,000 clones, approximately 90% of them seen only once. The germline gives CDR1 MNHEY, CDR2 SMNVEV (reference sequence). The V segment lost 3 bases and the J segment 2 bases; nucleotides outside the gene matches: 1. The CDR3 totals 13 residues. The receptor's source is a man aged 30-40 years with acute or convalescent COVID-19. The chain has TRBV27 and TRBJ2-7, with TRBD1 matching 7 bases. Material: peripheral blood. CDR3 protein: CASSLGQTYEQYF. The CDR3 coding sequence is TGTGCCAGCAGTTTGGGACAGACCTACGAGCAGTACTTC.